The clone carrying this TCR beta chain has at least ten counts. The antigen is undetermined. V lost 8 bases and J 0 bases, leaving 8 bases between the germline ends. CDR3 length: 13 amino acids. The V gene's germline CDR1 is MNHNS and CDR2 SASEGT. This sample is part of a study of spatial heterogeneity in lung cancer. On the study more broadly: At a median of about 22 months after resection, follow-up PBMC samples were sequenced when available.

General study points: Whereas they appeared in blood less at follow-up, ubiquitous expanded tumor TCRs appeared there more at resection.

Unique molecular identifiers tagged every individual TCR cDNA molecule. TCRdb processed the 5' RACE reads anew with MiXCR; each CDR3 protein has one entry. The sample consists of over 15,000 distinct CDR3 sequences, around 9.6% of them appearing once. Time point: blood at routine non-recurrence follow-up after resection. Unsorted whole RNA of tumor, nontumor lung or frozen PBMC was sequenced. This sequence originates from a male donor with early-stage non-small cell lung cancer. The gene calls are TRBV6-1 and TRBJ1-5; D uncertain. The sample in question was PBMCs, obtained at follow-up. CDR3 DNA sequence: TGTGCCAGCCGCTGGGATAGCAATCAGCCCCAGCATTTT. This encodes CASRWDSNQPQHF.